This T cell receptor beta chain was sequenced in a study of blood T cells in healthy people across ages. This clonotype was recorded once. Its target is unknown. Every sample gave at least 5.5 micrograms of total RNA when it was extracted. In germline, CDR1 is MGHDK, CDR2 SYGVNS. CDR3 length: 16 residues. V lost 1 base to trimming and J lost 0 bases, with 10 bases between them. General study results and limits: Per million T cells, TCR beta diversity dropped about linearly as age rose. There was a strong correlation between TCR beta diversity and naive T cell percentage.

A second PCR of about 7 to 11 cycles used a sample-barcoded 5' primer and a J-beta primer mix. TCRdb redid the calling of the 5' RACE reads with MiXCR, one entry per CDR3 protein. Of some 1.1 million distinct CDR3 sequences listed, approximately 38% are singletons. Sequenced input: blood. The TCR sequence derives from a man between 18 and 29 years old in good health. This chain uses TRBV25-1 with TRBJ2-1; tentatively, D is TRBD2 (5 bases). The CDR3 sequence is CASSELEGTSYNEQFF. CDR3 DNA sequence: TGTGCCAGCAGTGAATTAGAGGGAACCTCCTACAATGAGCAGTTCTTC.